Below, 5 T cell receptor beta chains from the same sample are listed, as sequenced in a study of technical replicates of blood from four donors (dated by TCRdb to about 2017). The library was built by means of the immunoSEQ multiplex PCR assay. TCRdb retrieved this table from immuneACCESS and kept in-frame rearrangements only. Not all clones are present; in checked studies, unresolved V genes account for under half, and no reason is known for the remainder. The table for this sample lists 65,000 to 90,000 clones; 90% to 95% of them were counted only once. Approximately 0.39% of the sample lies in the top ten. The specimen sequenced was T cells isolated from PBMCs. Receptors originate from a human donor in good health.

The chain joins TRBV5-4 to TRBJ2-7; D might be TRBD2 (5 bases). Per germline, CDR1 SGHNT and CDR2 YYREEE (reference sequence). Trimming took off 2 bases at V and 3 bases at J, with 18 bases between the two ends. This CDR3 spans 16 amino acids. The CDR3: CASSFGGSPSDYEQYF. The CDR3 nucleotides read TGTGCCAGCAGCTTTGGTGGGAGCCCAAGCGACTACGAGCAGTACTTC.

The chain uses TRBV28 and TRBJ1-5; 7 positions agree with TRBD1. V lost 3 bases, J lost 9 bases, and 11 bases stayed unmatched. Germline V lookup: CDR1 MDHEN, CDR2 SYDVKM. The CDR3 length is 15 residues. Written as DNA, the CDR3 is TGTGCCAGCAGTTTTACAGGGGACCTCTTCGGGCCCCAGCATTTT. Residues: CASSFTGDLFGPQHF.

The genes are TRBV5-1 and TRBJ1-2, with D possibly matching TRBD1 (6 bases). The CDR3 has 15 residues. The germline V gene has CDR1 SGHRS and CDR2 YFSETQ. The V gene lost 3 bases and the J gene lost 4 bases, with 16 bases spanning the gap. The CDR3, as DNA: TGCGCCAGCAGCTCCAGGGGTATTCGTTTCTATGGCTACACCTTC. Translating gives CASSSRGIRFYGYTF.

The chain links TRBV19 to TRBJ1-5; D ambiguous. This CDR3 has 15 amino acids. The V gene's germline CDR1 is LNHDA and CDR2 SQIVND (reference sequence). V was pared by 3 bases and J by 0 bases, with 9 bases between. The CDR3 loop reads CASSMTAYSNQPQHF. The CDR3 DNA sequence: TGTGCCAGTAGTATGACTGCCTATAGCAATCAGCCCCAGCATTTT.

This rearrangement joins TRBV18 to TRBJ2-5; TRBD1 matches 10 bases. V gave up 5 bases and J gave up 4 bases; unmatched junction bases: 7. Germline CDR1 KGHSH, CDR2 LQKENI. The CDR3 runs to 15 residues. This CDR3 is CASSTGQGSRETQYF. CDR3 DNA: TGTGCCAGCTCAACGGGACAGGGGTCACGAGAGACCCAGTACTTC.